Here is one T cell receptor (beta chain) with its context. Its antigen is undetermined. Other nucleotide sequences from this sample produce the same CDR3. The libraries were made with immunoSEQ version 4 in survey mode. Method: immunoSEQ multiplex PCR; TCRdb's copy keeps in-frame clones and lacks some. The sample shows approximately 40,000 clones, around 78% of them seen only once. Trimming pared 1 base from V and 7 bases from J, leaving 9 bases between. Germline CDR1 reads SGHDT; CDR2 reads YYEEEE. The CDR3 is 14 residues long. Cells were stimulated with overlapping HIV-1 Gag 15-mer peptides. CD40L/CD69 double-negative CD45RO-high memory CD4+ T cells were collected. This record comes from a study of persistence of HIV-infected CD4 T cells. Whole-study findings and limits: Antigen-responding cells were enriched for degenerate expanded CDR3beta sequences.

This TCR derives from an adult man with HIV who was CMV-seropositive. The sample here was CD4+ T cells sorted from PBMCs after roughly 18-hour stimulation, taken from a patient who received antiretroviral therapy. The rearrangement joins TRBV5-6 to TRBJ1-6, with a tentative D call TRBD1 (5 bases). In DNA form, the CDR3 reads TGTGCCAGCAGCTTGTTGGGGGGGAATTCACCCCTCCACTTT. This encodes CASSLLGGNSPLHF.